The 28 T cell receptor beta chains reported below all come from one sample, sequenced in a study of T-cell reconstitution after alpha-beta-depleted transplantation in children. Library preparation (for TCRbeta) was performed with unique molecular identifiers. TCRdb independently ran MiXCR on the PCR reads; one entry per CDR3 protein. In the table there are hundreds of thousands of distinct CDR3 sequences, around 25% of which are singletons. The material was PBMCs, obtained before TCRalphabeta/CD19-depleted stem cell transplant. These receptors originate from a girl aged 2-9 years with Fanconi anemia, due to receive a stem cell transplant.

The gene calls are TRBV19 and TRBJ2-1, with TRBD2 identical over 10 bases. CDR3 length equals 16 residues. Trimming at V came to 3 bases and at J to 6 bases, leaving 8 bases not matched to a gene. Per the germline V gene, CDR1 is LNHDA and CDR2 is SQIVND (reference sequence). CDR3 loop: CASSIKWTSGPNEQFF. For the CDR3, the DNA is TGTGCCAGTAGTATTAAATGGACTAGCGGCCCCAATGAGCAGTTCTTC.

This clonotype has a count of ten or more. The chain joins TRBV3-1 to TRBJ2-7, with D unclear. The V gene lost 3 bases and the J gene lost 7 bases, with 10 bases spanning the gap. The CDR3 has 12 residues. Germline CDR1 and CDR2: LGHDT and YNNKEL (reference sequence). CDR3 protein: CASSHSPLEQYF. CDR3 DNA sequence: TGTGCCAGCAGCCATTCACCCCTAGAGCAGTACTTC.

This clonotype was detected ten times or more. V and J are TRBV25-1 and TRBJ2-7; the match to TRBD1 covers 7 bases. V trimming: 2 bases; J trimming: 1 base; junction bases outside the gene matches: 2. Germline V gives CDR1 MGHDK, CDR2 SYGVNS. CDR3 length equals 14 residues. CDR3 bases: TGTGCCAGCAGTGAAAAGGGACAGTCCTACGAGCAGTACTTC. Its protein product is CASSEKGQSYEQYF.

This clonotype was recorded a few times. The chain uses TRBV20-1 and TRBJ1-2; no clear D gene. CDR1 is DFQATT, CDR2 SNEGSKA, per germline (reference sequence). Trimming took off 3 bases at V and 6 bases at J, with 14 bases between the two ends. This CDR3 has 13 residues. CDR3 in amino acids: CSARRSRLDGYTF. The CDR3 DNA reads as TGCAGTGCTAGGAGGTCCCGGCTGGATGGCTACACCTTC.

This clonotype was detected only a few times. The J gene is TRBJ2-5, the V gene TRBV29-1; 7 bases are shared with TRBD1. The V gene's germline CDR1 is SQVTM and CDR2 ANQGSEA. CDR3 length: 12 amino acids. The trim removed 4 bases at V and 5 bases at J, leaving 4 bases unmatched. CDR3 amino acids: CSVGGGFETQYF. The CDR3 DNA reads TGCAGCGTTGGAGGGGGCTTTGAGACCCAGTACTTC. Full variable domain (remainder filled in from reference TRBV29-1 and TRBJ2-5): SAVISQKPSRDICQRGTSLTIQCQVDSQVTMMFWYRQQPGQSLTLIATANQGSEATYESGFVIDKFPISRPNLTFSTLTVSNMSPEDSSIYLCSVGGGFETQYFGPGTRLLVL.

This clonotype was observed many times. DNA for the CDR3: TGCAGCGGAACCGGGGTCTCCTACGAGCAGTACTTC. Translation gives CSGTGVSYEQYF. The chain recombines TRBV29-1 with TRBJ2-7; TRBD2 might be the D (5 bases). The V gene's germline CDR1 is SQVTM and CDR2 ANQGSEA. The CDR3 consists of 12 residues. V was clipped by 7 bases and J by 0 bases, with 10 bases between them.

V usage is TRBV4-2 and J usage is TRBJ2-7; D might be TRBD2 (6 bases). With 1 base removed from V and 2 bases from J, the gap between germline ends came to 21 bases. Per germline, CDR1 LGHNA and CDR2 YNFKEQ. This CDR3 has 18 residues. The DNA for the CDR3 is TGTGCCAGCAGCCAAGCAACGTTCTCCGAGACTAGGCCCTACGAGCAGTACTTC. It is translated as CASSQATFSETRPYEQYF.

The gene calls are TRBV6-5 and TRBJ1-3; unclear D gene. The CDR3 has 14 residues. Germline V gene sequence: CDR1 MNHEY, CDR2 SVGAGI. Trimming took 2 bases from V and 0 from J, leaving 5 bases between them. Here the CDR3 reads CASSYGSSGNTIYF. CDR3 DNA: TGTGCCAGCAGTTACGGGTCCTCTGGAAACACCATATATTTT.

This clonotype was observed many times. The chain links TRBV25-1 to TRBJ2-3; 8 nucleotides match TRBD2. J gave up 2 bases and V 2 bases, and 6 bases lay outside the gene matches. The CDR3 length is 16 residues. Germline CDR1 is MGHDK and CDR2 is SYGVNS. The CDR3 is CASSEMRLASTDTQYF. The DNA for the CDR3 is TGTGCCAGCAGTGAAATGAGACTAGCGTCCACAGATACGCAGTATTTT.

The V and J genes are TRBV29-1 and TRBJ2-7; TRBD1 aligns across 7 bases. This CDR3 contains 13 residues. Per the germline V gene, CDR1 is SQVTM and CDR2 is ANQGSEA. Trimming cost V 4 bases and J 2 bases; bases outside gene matches: 5. Here the CDR3 DNA reads TGCAGCGTTGCATGGGACAGCACCTACGAGCAGTACTTC. Translating gives CSVAWDSTYEQYF.

The rearrangement uses TRBV7-3 and TRBJ2-1; 8 bases are a match to TRBD2. This CDR3 contains 18 residues. Per germline, CDR1 SGHTA and CDR2 FQGTGA. Unmatched junction bases numbered 15, after V lost 5 bases and J lost 3 bases. CDR3 in amino acids: CASSPAKLADPLYNEQFF. DNA of the CDR3: TGTGCCAGCAGCCCTGCGAAACTAGCGGACCCTCTCTACAATGAGCAGTTCTTC. The entire variable domain, with the rest obtained from reference TRBV7-3 and TRBJ2-1, is as follows: GAGVSQTPSNKVTEKGKYVELRCDPISGHTALYWYRQSLGQGPEFLIYFQGTGAADDSGLPNDRFFAVRPEGSVSTLKIQRTERGDSAVYLCASSPAKLADPLYNEQFFGPGTRLTVL.

This clonotype appeared many times. The chain has TRBV12-3 or TRBV12-4 and TRBJ2-7, with a weak D call TRBD2 (6 bases). The CDR3 is 14 amino acids. V was cut by 3 bases and J by 6 bases, with 15 bases left in between. CDR3 DNA sequence: TGTGCCAGCAGTTTTCGGGAGACGGAATCCGAGCAGTACTTC. Protein product: CASSFRETESEQYF.

This chain uses TRBV5-1 with TRBJ2-3; TRBD2 matches at 7 bases. The CDR3 spans 14 residues. CDR1 is SGHRS and CDR2 is YFSETQ in the germline V gene. Losses at the gene ends were 4 bases for V and 5 bases for J; bases not matched to a gene: 7. This chain's CDR3 is CASSPAGFEDTQYF. The CDR3 DNA is TGCGCCAGCAGCCCAGCGGGATTTGAAGATACGCAGTATTTT.

This clonotype came up many times. This chain connects TRBV29-1 to TRBJ2-1; the match to TRBD1 covers 11 bases. CDR3 length: 14 residues. Germline trimming cut 6 bases from V and 2 bases from J; bases unmatched to any gene: 3. Germline CDR1 reads SQVTM; CDR2 reads ANQGSEA. The CDR3 DNA sequence: TGCAGCGTGCGGACAGGGGGCACCTACAATGAGCAGTTCTTC. Amino acids: CSVRTGGTYNEQFF.

This chain connects TRBV6-5 to TRBJ2-7; a weak D match, TRBD1 (5 bases). The CDR3 runs 14 residues. Trimming took off 4 bases at V and 2 bases at J, with 12 bases between the two ends. The germline CDR1 and CDR2 sequences are MNHEY and SVGAGI. CDR3: CASSWTILAYEQYF. CDR3 DNA: TGTGCCAGCAGTTGGACAATCCTAGCCTACGAGCAGTACTTC.

This clonotype was counted ten times or more. The gene calls are TRBV20-1 and TRBJ2-5; no definite D call. The ends were cut back, 3 bases at V and 3 bases at J, with 11 bases in the middle. CDR1 and CDR2 from the germline V gene are DFQATT and SNEGSKA (reference sequence). The CDR3 runs 13 residues. This chain's CDR3 is CSASLAVEETQYF. As DNA, the CDR3 is TGCAGTGCTAGTCTGGCAGTGGAAGAGACCCAGTACTTC.

This clonotype was recorded at least ten times. The chain joins TRBV12-3 or TRBV12-4 to TRBJ1-6; 7 positions match TRBD1. The CDR3 is made up of 15 amino acids. Trimming took 2 bases from V and 4 from J; bases not matched to a gene: 2. The CDR3 bases are TGTGCCAGCAGTTTATCGACAGGGTATAATTCACCCCTCCACTTT. This translates into CASSLSTGYNSPLHF.

This clonotype was seen many times. The V call is TRBV29-1, the J call TRBJ2-5, with D perhaps given as TRBD1 or TRBD2 (7 bases each). Germline loops: CDR1 SQVTM, CDR2 ANQGSEA. This CDR3 comprises 12 residues. V gave up 4 bases and J gave up 12 bases, with 18 bases separating them. The CDR3 DNA is TGCAGCGTTGCCACCGGGGGGACAGAAGAGTACTTC. The encoded protein is CSVATGGTEEYF.

The rearrangement links TRBV12-3 or TRBV12-4 to TRBJ2-5; D might be TRBD2 (6 bases). The CDR3 has 14 residues. Trimming cost V 8 bases and J 3 bases, with 16 bases left between them. The CDR3 DNA sequence: TGTGCCAGCGGGTCCCGGAGGGCCGAAGAGACCCAGTACTTC. Translation gives CASGSRRAEETQYF.

This clonotype has at least ten counts. The chain is built from TRBV10-3 and TRBJ2-7; TRBD2 aligns across 12 bases. Germline assignment: CDR1 ENHRY and CDR2 SYGVKD. With V trimmed by 4 bases and J by 4 bases, 5 bases remained unmatched. CDR3 length: 15 amino acids. The CDR3 DNA sequence: TGTGCCATCAGTGCCCCGGGACTAGCGGGTTACGAGCAGTACTTC. It encodes CAISAPGLAGYEQYF.

The genes are TRBV5-1 and TRBJ2-1, with a possible D match to TRBD1 (5 bases). V was pared by 8 bases and J by 5 bases, with 14 bases between. The CDR3 consists of 13 residues. The germline V gene has CDR1 SGHRS and CDR2 YFSETQ. The DNA of the CDR3 is TGCGCCAGTGAAAGGGGAACCGACAATGAGCAGTTCTTC. Translated: CASERGTDNEQFF.

The rearrangement uses TRBV18 and TRBJ2-5; 12 bases align to TRBD2. Germline V gives CDR1 KGHSH, CDR2 LQKENI. The CDR3 loop spans 18 amino acids. J was trimmed by 1 base and V by 3 bases; bases with no gene match: 9. CDR3 nucleotide sequence: TGTGCCAGCTCACCGCTAGCGGGAGGGCCGGTTCGCCAAGAGACCCAGTACTTC. This codes for CASSPLAGGPVRQETQYF. Filled out from reference TRBV18 and TRBJ2-5, the complete variable domain reads NAGVMQNPRHLVRRRGQEARLRCSPMKGHSHVYWYRQLPEEGLKFMVYLQKENIIDESGMPKERFSAEFPKEGPSILRIQQVVRGDSAAYFCASSPLAGGPVRQETQYFGPGTRLLVL.

The chain employs TRBV29-1 and TRBJ2-4, with 7 bases that match TRBD2. With V trimmed by 1 base and J by 3 bases, 3 bases remained unmatched. Germline CDR1 SQVTM, CDR2 ANQGSEA. The CDR3 totals 14 residues. CDR3 sequence: CSVEGWDYKNIQYF. The CDR3 nucleotides are TGCAGCGTTGAAGGGTGGGACTACAAAAACATTCAGTACTTC.

This clonotype came up many times. The rearrangement links TRBV12-3 or TRBV12-4 to TRBJ1-3; 9 bases agree with TRBD1. After removal of 4 bases from V and 4 bases from J, the junction contained 8 bases not matched to a gene. The CDR3 length is 16 residues. Here the CDR3 DNA reads TGTGCCAGCAGTTGGGCACAGGGGGCTTGGGGAAACACCATATATTTT. It encodes CASSWAQGAWGNTIYF.

This clonotype was observed many times. CDR3 DNA: TGCAGCGTACAGGGAAGAGGAGAGACCCAGTACTTC. It yields the protein CSVQGRGETQYF. J is TRBJ2-5 and V is TRBV29-1; D possibly corresponds to TRBD1 (6 bases). The V end was cut by 6 bases, the J end by 4 bases, with 12 bases between. The CDR3 sequence is 12 residues long. From germline, CDR1 is SQVTM and CDR2 ANQGSEA.

The table lists this clonotype with a few counts. The chain is built from TRBV11-2 and TRBJ2-7; TRBD2 agrees at 7 bases. V was pared by 7 bases and J by 3 bases, with 12 bases of the junction left unmatched. This CDR3 comprises 15 residues. CDR1 and CDR2 from the germline V gene are SGHAT and FQNNGV. CDR3 sequence reads: CASNDPETSYYEQYF. CDR3 in DNA: TGTGCCAGCAACGATCCAGAGACTAGCTACTACGAGCAGTACTTC.

This chain's CDR3 is CASSLGTSAIYNEQFF. In nucleotides, the CDR3 is TGTGCCAGCAGCTTGGGGACTAGCGCCATATACAATGAGCAGTTCTTC. This chain connects TRBV5-4 to TRBJ2-1; 9 bases match TRBD2. J gave up 4 bases and V 0 bases, and 5 bases lay outside the gene matches. The V gene's germline CDR1 is SGHNT and CDR2 YYREEE (reference sequence). The CDR3 is 16 amino acids.

This clonotype was seen at least ten times. V gene TRBV7-6 combines with J gene TRBJ2-6; D may be TRBD2 (7 bases). Trimming stripped 1 base from V and 4 bases from J, with 14 bases between. Germline CDR1 reads SGHVS; CDR2 reads FNYEAQ. This CDR3 comprises 17 residues. The CDR3 spells CASSLGTGGEGANVLTF. CDR3 bases: TGTGCCAGCAGCTTAGGGACGGGGGGCGAAGGGGCCAACGTCCTGACTTTC.